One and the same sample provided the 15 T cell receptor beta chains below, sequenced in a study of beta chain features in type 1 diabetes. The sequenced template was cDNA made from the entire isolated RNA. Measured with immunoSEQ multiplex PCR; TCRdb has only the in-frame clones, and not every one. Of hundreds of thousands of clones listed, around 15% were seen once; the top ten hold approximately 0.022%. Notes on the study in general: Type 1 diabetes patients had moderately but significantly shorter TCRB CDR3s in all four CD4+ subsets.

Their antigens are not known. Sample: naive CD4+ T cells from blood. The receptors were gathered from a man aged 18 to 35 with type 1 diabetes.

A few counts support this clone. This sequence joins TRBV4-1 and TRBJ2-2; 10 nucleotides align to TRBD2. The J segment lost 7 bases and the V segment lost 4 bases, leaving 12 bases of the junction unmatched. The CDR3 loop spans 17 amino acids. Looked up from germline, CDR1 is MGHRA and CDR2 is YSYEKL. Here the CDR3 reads CASSPQRPASGSGELFF. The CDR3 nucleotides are TGCGCCAGCAGCCCCCAACGCCCGGCTAGCGGGAGCGGGGAGCTGTTTTTT.

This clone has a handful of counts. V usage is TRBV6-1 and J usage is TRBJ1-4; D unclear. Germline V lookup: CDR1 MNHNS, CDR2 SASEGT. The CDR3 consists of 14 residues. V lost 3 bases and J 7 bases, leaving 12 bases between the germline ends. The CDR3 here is CASSDQIGVEKLFF. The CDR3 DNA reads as TGTGCCAGCAGTGACCAGATTGGGGTTGAAAAACTGTTTTTT.

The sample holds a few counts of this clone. CDR3 DNA: TGCGCCAGCAGCCAAGTAGTCGCGACACCGGGCACCTATCAGCCCCAGCATTTT. This encodes CASSQVVATPGTYQPQHF. The J gene is TRBJ1-5, the V gene TRBV4-1; D call uncertain. The CDR3 covers 18 residues. CDR1 and CDR2 (germline): MGHRA, YSYEKL. V dropped 1 base and J dropped 5 bases, with 21 bases sitting between them.

The CDR3 spells CASSLWGTEETQYF. The CDR3, as DNA: TGTGCCAGCAGCTTATGGGGCACCGAAGAGACCCAGTACTTC. The chain has TRBV7-3 and TRBJ2-5; D possibly corresponds to TRBD1 (5 bases). From germline, CDR1 is SGHTA and CDR2 FQGTGA. The CDR3 length is 14 residues. V lost 2 bases and J lost 3, with 10 bases in between.

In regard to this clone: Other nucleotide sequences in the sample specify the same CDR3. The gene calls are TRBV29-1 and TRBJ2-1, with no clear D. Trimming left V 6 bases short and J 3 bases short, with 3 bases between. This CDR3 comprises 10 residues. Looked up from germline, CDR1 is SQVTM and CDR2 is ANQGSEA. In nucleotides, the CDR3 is TGCAGCGTAAGCTACAATGAGCAGTTCTTC. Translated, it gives CSVSYNEQFF.

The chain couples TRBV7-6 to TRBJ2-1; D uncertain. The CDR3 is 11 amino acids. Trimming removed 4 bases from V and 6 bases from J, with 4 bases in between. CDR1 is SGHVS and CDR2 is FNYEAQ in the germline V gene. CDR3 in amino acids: CASSSGNEQFF. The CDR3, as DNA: TGTGCCAGCAGCTCCGGCAATGAGCAGTTCTTC.

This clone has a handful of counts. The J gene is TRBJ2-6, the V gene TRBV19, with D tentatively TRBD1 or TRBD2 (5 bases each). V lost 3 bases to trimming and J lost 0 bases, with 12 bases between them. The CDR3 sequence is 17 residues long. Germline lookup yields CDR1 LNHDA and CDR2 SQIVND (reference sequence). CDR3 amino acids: CASSMGLGTSGANVLTF. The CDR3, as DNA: TGTGCCAGTAGTATGGGTTTAGGGACCTCTGGGGCCAACGTCCTGACTTTC.

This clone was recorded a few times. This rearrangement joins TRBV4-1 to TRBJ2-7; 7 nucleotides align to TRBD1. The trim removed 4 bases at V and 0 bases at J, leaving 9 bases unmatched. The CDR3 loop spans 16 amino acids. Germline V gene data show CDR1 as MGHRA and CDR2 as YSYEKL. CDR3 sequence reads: CASSLFPQGRSYEQYF. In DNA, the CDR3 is TGCGCCAGCAGCCTCTTCCCACAGGGGCGCTCCTACGAGCAGTACTTC.

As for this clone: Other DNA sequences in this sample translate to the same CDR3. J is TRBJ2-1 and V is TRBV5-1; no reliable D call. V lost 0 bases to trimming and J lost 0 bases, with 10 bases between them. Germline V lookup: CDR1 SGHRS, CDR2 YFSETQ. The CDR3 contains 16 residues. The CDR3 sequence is CASSLGGTSSYNEQFF. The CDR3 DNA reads TGCGCCAGCAGCTTGGGGGGTACGAGCTCCTACAATGAGCAGTTCTTC.

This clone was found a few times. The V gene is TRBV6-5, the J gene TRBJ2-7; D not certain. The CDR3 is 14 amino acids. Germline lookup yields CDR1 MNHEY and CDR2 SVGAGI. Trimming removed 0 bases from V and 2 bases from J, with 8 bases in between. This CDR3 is CASSYSMSTYEQYF. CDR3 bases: TGTGCCAGCAGTTACTCGATGAGTACCTACGAGCAGTACTTC.

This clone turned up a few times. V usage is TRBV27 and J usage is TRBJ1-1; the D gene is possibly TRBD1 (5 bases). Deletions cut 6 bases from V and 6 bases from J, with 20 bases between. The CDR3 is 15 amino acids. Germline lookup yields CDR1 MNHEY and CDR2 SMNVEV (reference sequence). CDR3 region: CASRTQKGVSAEAFF. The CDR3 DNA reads TGTGCCAGCAGGACTCAAAAAGGGGTTAGCGCTGAAGCTTTCTTT.

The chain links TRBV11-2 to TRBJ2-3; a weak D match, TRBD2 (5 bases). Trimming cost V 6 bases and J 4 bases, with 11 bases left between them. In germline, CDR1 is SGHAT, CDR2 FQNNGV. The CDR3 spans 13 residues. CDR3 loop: CASRPTSPDTQYF. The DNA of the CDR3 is TGTGCCAGCAGACCAACTAGTCCAGATACGCAGTATTTT.

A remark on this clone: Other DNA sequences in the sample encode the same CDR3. The CDR3 reads CASSLAGSNQPQHF. The DNA of the CDR3 is TGTGCCAGCAGCTTAGCTGGTAGCAATCAGCCCCAGCATTTT. The chain is built from TRBV7-9 and TRBJ1-5; D is ambiguous. The germline CDR1 and CDR2 sequences are SEHNR and FQNEAQ (reference sequence). Deletions cut 0 bases from V and 0 bases from J, with 3 bases between. The CDR3 is 14 amino acids.

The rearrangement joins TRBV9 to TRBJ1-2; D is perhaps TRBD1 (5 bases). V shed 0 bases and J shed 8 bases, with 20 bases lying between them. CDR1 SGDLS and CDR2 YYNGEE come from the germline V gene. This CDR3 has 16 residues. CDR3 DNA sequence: TGTGCCAGCAGCGTAGCGACAGAACATGCGTTAGGCGGCTACACCTTC. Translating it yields CASSVATEHALGGYTF.

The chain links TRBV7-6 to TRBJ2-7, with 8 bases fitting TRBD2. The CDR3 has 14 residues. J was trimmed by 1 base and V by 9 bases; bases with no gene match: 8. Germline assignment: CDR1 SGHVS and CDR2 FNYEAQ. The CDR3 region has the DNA TGTGCCAGTTCCGGGGGGGAGCCATCCTACGAGCAGTACTTC. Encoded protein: CASSGGEPSYEQYF. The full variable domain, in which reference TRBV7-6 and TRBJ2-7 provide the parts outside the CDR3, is GAGVSQSPRYKVTKRGQDVALRCDPISGHVSLYWYRQALGQGPEFLTYFNYEAQQDKSGLPNDRFSAERPEGSISTLTIQRTEQRDSAMYRCASSGGEPSYEQYFGPGTRLTVT.